This T cell receptor (beta chain) was sequenced in a study of blood T cell repertoires in COVID-19. The overall study: Nucleic acid was either cDNA or gDNA, and it came from T cells, B-cell-depleted T cells, or PBMCs.

CDR1 is SEHNR, CDR2 FQNEAQ, per germline (reference sequence). The CDR3 has 17 amino acids. The ends lost 1 base at V and 1 base at J; junction bases unmatched: 7. Authors' analysis steps: Quantification of nucleated cells was approximated via reference gene primer amplification. Repertoires were generated with immunoSEQ multiplex PCR, while TCRdb's copy carries only in-frame clones and drops some. For V, J and clone size, that table is used; D and trimming come from the DNA. The repertoire includes about 280,000 clones, around nine tenths of them detected once, and approximately 10% sits in the top ten.

This clonotype was sampled from a woman aged 30 to 39 with COVID-19, enrolled during active disease. The chain links TRBV7-9 to TRBJ1-5; TRBD1 agrees at 7 bases. The specimen sequenced was peripheral blood. The chain's CDR3 is CASSLVGRGMSNQPQHF. CDR3 DNA sequence: TGTGCCAGCAGCTTAGTTGGCAGGGGGATGAGCAATCAGCCCCAGCATTTT.